Sequencing of this T cell receptor beta chain was carried out in a study of T cells in narcolepsy. Method: immunoSEQ multiplex PCR; TCRdb's copy keeps in-frame clones and lacks some. The data contain more than 30,000 clones, more than 75% of them singletons. CDR3 length: 17 residues. Germline V lookup: CDR1 SGHDT, CDR2 YYEEEE. The ends were cut back, 1 base at V and 1 base at J, with 18 bases in the middle. The rearrangement joins TRBV5-6 to TRBJ2-7; D is unclear. The sequence was collected from a human donor with narcolepsy. Sequencing was performed on CD45RA- memory CD4+ T cells from PBMCs. The CDR3 coding sequence is TGTGCCAGCAGCTTGAGTTTTGTTAGATCTCAATCCTACGAGCAGTACTTC. This sequence encodes CASSLSFVRSQSYEQYF.